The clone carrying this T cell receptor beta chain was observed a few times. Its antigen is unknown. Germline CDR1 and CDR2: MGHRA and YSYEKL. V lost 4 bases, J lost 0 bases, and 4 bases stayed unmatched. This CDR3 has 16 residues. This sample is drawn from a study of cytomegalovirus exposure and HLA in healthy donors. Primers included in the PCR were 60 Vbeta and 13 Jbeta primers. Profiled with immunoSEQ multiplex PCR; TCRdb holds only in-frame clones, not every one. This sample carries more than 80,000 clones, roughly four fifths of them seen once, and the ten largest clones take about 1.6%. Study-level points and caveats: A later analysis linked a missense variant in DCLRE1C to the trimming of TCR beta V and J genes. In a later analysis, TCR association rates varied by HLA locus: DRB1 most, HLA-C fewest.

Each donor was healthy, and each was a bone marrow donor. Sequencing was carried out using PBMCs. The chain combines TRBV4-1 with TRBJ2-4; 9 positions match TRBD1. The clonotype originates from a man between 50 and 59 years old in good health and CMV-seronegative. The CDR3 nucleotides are TGCGCCAGCAGCCCCCGGACAGGGGTAGCCAAAAACATTCAGTACTTC. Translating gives CASSPRTGVAKNIQYF.